This is a list of T cell receptor beta chains from one sample in a study of beta chain features in type 1 diabetes. TCRdb's copy holds only in-frame clones and misses some; the assay was immunoSEQ multiplex PCR. The sample includes approximately 470,000 clones, roughly 31% of them seen just once. The sample taken for sequencing was naive CD4+ T cells from blood. The receptor source for this set is a man aged 18 to 35 in good health. The CDR3 runs from the conserved cysteine through the conserved F or W.

CDR3 length: 13; J gene: TRBJ1-1; V gene: TRBV10-3; CDR3 protein: CAISTGVNTEAFF
CDR3 length: 19; J gene: TRBJ2-1; V gene: TRBV11-2; CDR3 protein: CASRPGGLAGARLWNEQFF
CDR3 length: 12; J gene: TRBJ2-5; V gene: TRBV29-1; CDR3 protein: CSVEEGGETQYF
CDR3 length: 13; J gene: TRBJ2-3; V gene: TRBV7-3; CDR3 protein: CASSDSVTDTQYF
CDR3 length: 16; J gene: TRBJ2-5; V gene: TRBV6-5; CDR3 protein: CASSYYFRRKQETQYF
CDR3 length: 13; J gene: TRBJ2-5; V gene: TRBV29-1; CDR3 protein: CSGISGSYETQYF
CDR3 length: 14; J gene: TRBJ2-1; V gene: TRBV13; CDR3 protein: CASSLTSSYNEQFF
CDR3 length: 15; J gene: TRBJ2-6; V gene: TRBV7-2; CDR3 protein: CASSPEVSGANVLTF
CDR3 length: 12; J gene: TRBJ2-7; V gene: TRBV7-9; CDR3 protein: CASSPTHYEQYF
CDR3 length: 14; J gene: TRBJ2-7; V gene: TRBV9; CDR3 protein: CASSARDYQNEQYF
CDR3 length: 15; J gene: TRBJ2-7; V gene: TRBV7-2; CDR3 protein: CASSLVGTGGYEQYF
CDR3 length: 15; J gene: TRBJ2-3; V gene: TRBV14; CDR3 protein: CASSQDFRGADTQYF
CDR3 length: 13; J gene: TRBJ2-1; V gene: TRBV10-3; CDR3 protein: CAISDLAGGEQFF
CDR3 length: 13; J gene: TRBJ1-1; V gene: TRBV28; CDR3 protein: CASREAGNTEAFF
CDR3 length: 16; J gene: TRBJ2-2; V gene: TRBV9; CDR3 protein: CASSTLAGGPTGELFF
CDR3 length: 11; J gene: TRBJ2-5; V gene: TRBV7-2; CDR3 protein: CASSLYQTQYF
CDR3 length: 19; J gene: TRBJ2-1; V gene: TRBV7-3; CDR3 protein: CASSLSSFSRGVKYNEQFF
CDR3 length: 13; J gene: TRBJ1-1; V gene: TRBV19; CDR3 protein: CASSIREGWEAFF
CDR3 length: 13; J gene: TRBJ2-5; V gene: TRBV4-1; CDR3 protein: CASSQGQAETQYF
CDR3 length: 14; J gene: TRBJ2-7; V gene: TRBV29-1; CDR3 protein: CSVEDGTSRYEQYF
CDR3 length: 15; J gene: TRBJ1-2; V gene: TRBV10-2; CDR3 protein: CASSEGQHGARGYTF
CDR3 length: 12; J gene: TRBJ2-7; V gene: TRBV9; CDR3 protein: CASSVVEGEQYF
CDR3 length: 13; J gene: TRBJ2-1; V gene: TRBV18; CDR3 protein: CASAQGSYNEQFF
CDR3 length: 16; J gene: TRBJ2-7; V gene: TRBV5-1; CDR3 protein: CASSYGLAEYSYEQYF
CDR3 length: 15; J gene: TRBJ2-7; V gene: TRBV5-1; CDR3 protein: CASSLDAGAPYEQYF
CDR3 length: 15; J gene: TRBJ2-6; V gene: TRBV28; CDR3 protein: CASSLAGSGANVLTF
CDR3 length: 18; J gene: TRBJ2-6; V gene: TRBV4-1; CDR3 protein: CASSRPGQARSGANVLTF
CDR3 length: 11; J gene: TRBJ1-2; V gene: TRBV30; CDR3 protein: CALTGFYGYTF
CDR3 length: 16; J gene: TRBJ2-1; V gene: TRBV7-9; CDR3 protein: CASGSTTAGSYNEQFF
CDR3 length: 15; J gene: TRBJ1-5; V gene: TRBV29-1; CDR3 protein: CSVKLRGGANQPQHF
CDR3 length: 17; J gene: TRBJ2-1; V gene: TRBV5-1; CDR3 protein: CASSPGILAGGSNEQFF
CDR3 length: 14; J gene: TRBJ2-7; V gene: TRBV5-1; CDR3 protein: CASSRSAGAYEQYF
CDR3 length: 16; J gene: TRBJ2-3; V gene: TRBV7-2; CDR3 protein: CASSLDLAGASDTQYF
CDR3 length: 14; J gene: TRBJ2-7; V gene: TRBV5-1; CDR3 protein: CASSFLSGSYEQYF
CDR3 length: 12; J gene: TRBJ2-7; V gene: TRBV7-2; CDR3 protein: CAIDGGVHEQYF
CDR3 length: 16; J gene: TRBJ1-5; V gene: TRBV15; CDR3 protein: CATSRARDGSNQPQHF
CDR3 length: 16; J gene: TRBJ2-7; V gene: TRBV29-1; CDR3 protein: CSVEAPQGTGGNEQYF
CDR3 length: 16; J gene: TRBJ2-1; V gene: TRBV7-2; CDR3 protein: CASSSQAGVAYNEQFF
CDR3 length: 14; J gene: TRBJ2-2; V gene: TRBV5-1; CDR3 protein: CASSLDLPTGELFF
CDR3 length: 15; J gene: TRBJ2-2; V gene: TRBV30; CDR3 protein: CAWRWSGANTGELFF
CDR3 length: 15; J gene: TRBJ2-7; V gene: TRBV15; CDR3 protein: CATRLDRASTYEQYF
CDR3 length: 16; J gene: TRBJ2-7; V gene: TRBV4-1; CDR3 protein: CASSQLLAGGTSEQYF
CDR3 length: 13; J gene: TRBJ2-2; V gene: TRBV27; CDR3 protein: CASSPVLRGELFF
CDR3 length: 14; J gene: TRBJ1-1; V gene: TRBV29-1; CDR3 protein: CSVKPQGINTEAFF